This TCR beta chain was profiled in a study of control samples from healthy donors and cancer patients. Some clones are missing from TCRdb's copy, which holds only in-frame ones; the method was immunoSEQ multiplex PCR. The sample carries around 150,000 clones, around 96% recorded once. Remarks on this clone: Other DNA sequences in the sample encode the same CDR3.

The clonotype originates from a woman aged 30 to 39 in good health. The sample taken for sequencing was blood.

The CDR3 loop is CAISESGGSGANVLTF. CDR3 bases: TGTGCCATCAGTGAGTCGGGCGGCTCTGGGGCCAACGTCCTGACTTTC. The V gene is TRBV10-3, the J gene TRBJ2-6; D is uncertain. Trimming pared 0 bases from V and 0 bases from J, leaving 6 bases between. Germline V lookup: CDR1 ENHRY, CDR2 SYGVKD. The CDR3 totals 16 residues.